This is a list of T cell receptor beta chains from one sample in a study of blood T cell repertoires in COVID-19. Produced via immunoSEQ multiplex PCR; TCRdb's table is partial and in-frame only. The data contain 200,000 to 250,000 clones, around 90% of them singletons. Sequenced: peripheral blood. These receptors all stem from a man in his 60s with COVID-19, enrolled during active disease. The CDR3 runs from the conserved cysteine through the conserved F or W. The order of the fields is J gene, V gene, CDR3 length, clone size, D gene, CDR3 protein, CDR3 DNA. The D gene is left open where the match is weak. Clone size, where shown, is once, few, many, or a class for clones that have expanded.

j_call: TRBJ2-5; v_call: TRBV4-1; cdr3_length: 16; clone_size: NA; d_call: TRBD2; cdr3_aa: CASSQERGLLQETQYF; cdr3_nt: TGCGCCAGCAGCCAAGAAAGGGGACTACTCCAAGAGACCCAGTACTTC
j_call: TRBJ1-1; v_call: TRBV7-9; cdr3_length: 14; clone_size: NA; d_call: TRBD1; cdr3_aa: CASSKTGGHTEAFF; cdr3_nt: TGTGCCAGCAGCAAAACAGGGGGCCACACTGAAGCTTTCTTT
j_call: TRBJ2-7; v_call: TRBV7-2; cdr3_length: 16; clone_size: NA; d_call: NA; cdr3_aa: CASSSGEAGISYEQYF; cdr3_nt: TGTGCCAGCAGCTCCGGTGAGGCGGGTATCTCGTACGAGCAGTACTTC
j_call: TRBJ1-2; v_call: TRBV12-3/TRBV12-4; cdr3_length: 13; clone_size: few; d_call: TRBD1; cdr3_aa: CASSLPAGGGYTF; cdr3_nt: TGTGCCAGCAGTTTGCCTGCAGGGGGTGGCTACACCTTC
j_call: TRBJ1-1; v_call: TRBV11-2; cdr3_length: 10; clone_size: NA; d_call: NA; cdr3_aa: CARDQREAFF; cdr3_nt: TGTGCCAGAGACCAGCGTGAAGCTTTCTTT
j_call: TRBJ1-2; v_call: TRBV12-3/TRBV12-4; cdr3_length: 12; clone_size: few; d_call: NA; cdr3_aa: CASTTPGYGYTF; cdr3_nt: TGTGCCAGCACCACACCTGGCTATGGCTACACCTTC
j_call: TRBJ1-1; v_call: TRBV30; cdr3_length: 14; clone_size: NA; d_call: TRBD1; cdr3_aa: CAWKMNRGSTEAFF; cdr3_nt: TGTGCCTGGAAGATGAACAGGGGGAGTACTGAAGCTTTCTTT
j_call: TRBJ1-6; v_call: TRBV19; cdr3_length: 14; clone_size: NA; d_call: TRBD1; cdr3_aa: CATKGGVNNSPLHF; cdr3_nt: TGTGCCACTAAAGGGGGCGTAAATAATTCACCCCTCCACTTT
j_call: TRBJ1-3; v_call: TRBV28; cdr3_length: 16; clone_size: NA; d_call: TRBD1; cdr3_aa: CASRRTGAYSGNTIYF; cdr3_nt: TGTGCCAGCAGAAGGACAGGGGCCTACTCTGGAAACACCATATATTTT
j_call: TRBJ2-7; v_call: TRBV3-1/TRBV3-2; cdr3_length: 12; clone_size: NA; d_call: TRBD1; cdr3_aa: CASSRTGYEQYF; cdr3_nt: TGTGCCAGCAGCCGGACAGGGTACGAGCAGTACTTC
j_call: TRBJ1-5; v_call: TRBV6-6; cdr3_length: 16; clone_size: once; d_call: NA; cdr3_aa: CASSQMSGQRNQPQHF; cdr3_nt: TGTGCCAGCAGTCAAATGAGTGGACAGCGCAATCAGCCCCAGCATTTT
j_call: TRBJ2-7; v_call: TRBV7-9; cdr3_length: 13; clone_size: NA; d_call: NA; cdr3_aa: CASSLPVTYEQYF; cdr3_nt: TGTGCCAGCAGCTTACCGGTCACCTACGAGCAGTACTTC
j_call: TRBJ2-7; v_call: TRBV3-1/TRBV3-2; cdr3_length: 15; clone_size: NA; d_call: TRBD1; cdr3_aa: CASRGQGAGWYEQYF; cdr3_nt: TGTGCCAGCAGGGGACAGGGGGCCGGATGGTACGAGCAGTACTTC
j_call: TRBJ2-3; v_call: TRBV4-2; cdr3_length: 17; clone_size: NA; d_call: TRBD2; cdr3_aa: CASSQEVASGITDTQYF; cdr3_nt: TGTGCCAGCAGCCAAGAGGTAGCTAGCGGGATCACAGATACGCAGTATTTT
j_call: TRBJ1-1; v_call: TRBV12-3/TRBV12-4; cdr3_length: 13; clone_size: NA; d_call: NA; cdr3_aa: CASSSTVNTEAFF; cdr3_nt: TGTGCCAGCAGCTCAACGGTGAACACTGAAGCTTTCTTT
j_call: TRBJ2-7; v_call: TRBV7-2; cdr3_length: 15; clone_size: NA; d_call: NA; cdr3_aa: CASSLGMTGDLRKYF; cdr3_nt: TGTGCCAGCAGCTTAGGGATGACAGGTGACCTCAGAAAGTACTTC
j_call: TRBJ1-6; v_call: TRBV18; cdr3_length: 15; clone_size: NA; d_call: TRBD1; cdr3_aa: CASSSTGNGYSPLHF; cdr3_nt: TGTGCCAGCTCATCGACAGGGAATGGATATTCACCCCTCCACTTT
j_call: TRBJ2-3; v_call: TRBV5-4; cdr3_length: 15; clone_size: NA; d_call: TRBD2; cdr3_aa: CASSAGTSGVDTQYF; cdr3_nt: TGTGCCAGCAGCGCCGGGACTAGCGGAGTAGATACGCAGTATTTT
j_call: TRBJ2-7; v_call: TRBV4-2; cdr3_length: 14; clone_size: NA; d_call: NA; cdr3_aa: CASSQRDFMYEQYF; cdr3_nt: TGTGCCAGCAGCCAACGGGACTTCATGTACGAGCAGTACTTC
j_call: TRBJ2-5; v_call: TRBV6-5; cdr3_length: 13; clone_size: NA; d_call: TRBD1; cdr3_aa: CACWQARGETQYF; cdr3_nt: TGTGCCTGCTGGCAGGCCAGGGGGGAGACCCAGTACTTC
j_call: TRBJ1-2; v_call: TRBV27; cdr3_length: 14; clone_size: NA; d_call: NA; cdr3_aa: CASSLSAANYGYTF; cdr3_nt: TGTGCCAGCAGTTTATCGGCAGCTAACTATGGCTACACCTTC
j_call: TRBJ1-3; v_call: TRBV30; cdr3_length: 14; clone_size: NA; d_call: NA; cdr3_aa: CAWGRGGSGNTIYF; cdr3_nt: TGTGCCTGGGGTAGGGGGGGCTCTGGAAACACCATATATTTT
j_call: TRBJ2-1; v_call: TRBV3-1/TRBV3-2; cdr3_length: 13; clone_size: NA; d_call: TRBD2; cdr3_aa: CASRPNSAGGTFF; cdr3_nt: TGTGCCAGCAGGCCCAATTCCGCGGGGGGGACGTTCTTC